The clone carrying this TCR beta chain occurred a few times. Authors' methods: Reference gene primers were amplified, and this amplification served to estimate nucleated cell counts. Libraries were prepared by immunoSEQ multiplex PCR; TCRdb keeps only in-frame clonotypes and omits some of them. That table is the source of V, J and clone size, and D and trimming were worked out from the DNA. The sample contains 68,000 or so clones, more than 70% of which appear only once. V shed 4 bases and J 3 bases; nucleotides not matched to a gene: 7. CDR1 MNHEY and CDR2 SMNVEV come from the germline V gene (reference sequence). This CDR3 has 15 amino acids. This specimen belongs to a study of blood T cell repertoires in COVID-19. About the study: The United States, Italy and Spain supplied acute and convalescent COVID-19 samples. The cDNA or gDNA used as material had been derived from T cells, B-cell-depleted T cells, or PBMCs.

The clonotype originates from a man over 45 with acute or convalescent COVID-19. Sequencing was carried out using peripheral blood. The rearrangement links TRBV27 to TRBJ2-7; 9 positions agree with TRBD1. Here the CDR3 DNA reads TGTGCCAGCAGTTCGCAGGGACAGGGTCGCTACGAGCAGTACTTC. Translating gives CASSSQGQGRYEQYF.